The 31 T cell receptor beta chains below come from one sample, sequenced in a study of cytomegalovirus exposure and HLA in healthy donors. The PCR ran on 60 Vbeta and 13 Jbeta primers. Profiling relied on immunoSEQ multiplex PCR, and the TCRdb table lists in-frame clones only, not all of them. Of about 200,000 clones in the sample, around 78% were seen once. Material: PBMCs. These receptors were collected from a young man in good health and CMV-seronegative.

CDR3 sequence (DNA): TGTGCCAGCAGTTCGACAGGGCCTAGGGGCTACACCTTC. It specifies CASSSTGPRGYTF. The chain uses TRBV28 and TRBJ1-2; 7 bases match TRBD1. Germline V gives CDR1 MDHEN, CDR2 SYDVKM. This CDR3 has 13 residues. The J segment lost 8 bases and the V segment lost 4 bases, leaving 7 bases of the junction unmatched.

V is TRBV5-6 and J is TRBJ2-7; TRBD2 might be the D (5 bases). Germline loops: CDR1 SGHDT, CDR2 YYEEEE. V lost 0 bases and J 0 bases, leaving 10 bases between the germline ends. The CDR3 totals 15 residues. The chain's CDR3 is CASSLDGGGSYEQYF. In DNA, the CDR3 is TGTGCCAGCAGCTTGGATGGAGGCGGCTCCTACGAGCAGTACTTC.

The J gene is TRBJ1-1, the V gene TRBV28; 8 bases agree with TRBD1. The germline gives CDR1 MDHEN, CDR2 SYDVKM. There are 15 residues in the CDR3. The V gene end was trimmed by 5 bases and the J gene end by 5 bases; junction bases not matched to a gene: 10. This CDR3 reads CASSPLDRGRTEAFF. Here the CDR3 DNA reads TGTGCCAGCAGTCCTCTCGACAGGGGAAGGACTGAAGCTTTCTTT.

With regard to this clone: This sample includes further DNA sequences coding for the same CDR3. V gene TRBV5-1 combines with J gene TRBJ2-5; 8 bases are a match to TRBD1. The CDR3 is 14 amino acids. The V and J ends lost 1 base and 4 bases, in that order; junction bases with no gene match: 3. Per germline, CDR1 SGHRS and CDR2 YFSETQ. The CDR3 here is CASSLSGGRETQYF. CDR3 nucleotides: TGCGCCAGCAGCTTGTCAGGGGGCAGAGAGACCCAGTACTTC.

V is TRBV11-3 and J is TRBJ2-7, with D perhaps TRBD2 (7 bases). Trimming took off 9 bases at V and 4 bases at J, with 19 bases between the two ends. The CDR3 runs 14 residues. Germline V gene sequence: CDR1 SGHNT, CDR2 YENEEA. CDR3 DNA: TGTGCCAGAATGCCGGGGGGCTCGGGGTACGAGCAGTACTTC. Translated, it gives CARMPGGSGYEQYF.

This clone was observed a handful of times. The V call is TRBV28, the J call TRBJ2-5; 14 bases are shared with TRBD2. Trimming took 7 bases from V and 9 from J; bases not matched to a gene: 13. The CDR3 spans 16 residues. Germline lookup yields CDR1 MDHEN and CDR2 SYDVKM. The CDR3 protein is CASTLGTSGGLLAQYF. In DNA, the CDR3 is TGTGCCAGCACCCTGGGGACTAGCGGGGGATTATTAGCCCAGTACTTC.

The chain couples TRBV29-1 to TRBJ2-1; the match to TRBD2 covers 10 bases. The CDR3 runs 15 residues. Germline assignment: CDR1 SQVTM and CDR2 ANQGSEA. Germline trimming cut 4 bases from V and 2 bases from J; bases unmatched to any gene: 5. CDR3 sequence: CSVVGLAGAYNEQFF. The CDR3 DNA reads as TGCAGCGTTGTCGGGCTAGCGGGAGCCTACAATGAGCAGTTCTTC.

The gene calls are TRBV5-1 and TRBJ2-3, with D hard to call. The germline V gene has CDR1 SGHRS and CDR2 YFSETQ. V lost 1 base to trimming and J lost 0 bases, with 9 bases between them. This CDR3 region has 15 residues. The CDR3 protein is CASSLNGASTDTQYF. In DNA, the CDR3 is TGCGCCAGCAGCTTGAACGGAGCGAGCACAGATACGCAGTATTTT.

The chain carries TRBV7-9 and TRBJ2-7; D is undetermined. CDR3 length: 13 residues. Trimming took off 1 base at V and 2 bases at J, with 6 bases between the two ends. Looked up from germline, CDR1 is SEHNR and CDR2 is FQNEAQ (reference sequence). Here the CDR3 DNA reads TGTGCCAGCAGCTTAGTTGGCCCCTACGAGCAGTACTTC. It translates to CASSLVGPYEQYF. Full variable domain (missing parts from reference TRBV7-9 and TRBJ2-7): DTGVSQNPRHKITKRGQNVTFRCDPISEHNRLYWYRQTLGQGPEFLTYFQNEAQLEKSRLLSDRFSAERPKGSFSTLEIQRTEQGDSAMYLCASSLVGPYEQYFGPGTRLTVT.

V gene TRBV7-6 combines with J gene TRBJ2-1; D is perhaps TRBD2 (5 bases). The germline CDR1 and CDR2 sequences are SGHVS and FNYEAQ. V shed 1 base and J shed 7 bases, with 14 bases lying between them. This CDR3 spans 15 amino acids. CDR3 nucleotide sequence: TGTGCCAGCAGCTTAGTAAGCACGGGATATAATGAGCAGTTCTTC. It codes for CASSLVSTGYNEQFF.

This rearrangement joins TRBV19 to TRBJ1-2; D gene uncertain. V was clipped by 7 bases and J by 4 bases, with 16 bases between them. Germline-derived CDR1 and CDR2 are LNHDA and SQIVND (reference sequence). The CDR3 has 14 residues. This CDR3 is CASKMLETLYGYTF. The DNA of the CDR3 is TGTGCCAGTAAAATGTTAGAGACTCTCTATGGCTACACCTTC.

This sequence joins TRBV6-1 and TRBJ2-7; 7 bases are a match to TRBD1. The length of the CDR3 is 15 residues. In germline, CDR1 is MNHNS, CDR2 SASEGT. Losses at the gene ends were 6 bases for V and 2 bases for J; bases not matched to a gene: 10. CDR3 bases: TGTGCCAGCAGAATGGGCCCGGGACAGACCTACGAGCAGTACTTC. Translated, it gives CASRMGPGQTYEQYF.

The chain combines TRBV6-5 with TRBJ1-1, with 7 bases that match TRBD1. The CDR3 runs to 15 residues. Germline V gene sequence: CDR1 MNHEY, CDR2 SVGAGI. V shed 6 bases, J shed 3 bases, and the junction held 10 bases outside the gene matches. This CDR3 is CASSRGFRGDTEAFF. The CDR3 DNA reads as TGTGCCAGCAGCCGTGGGTTCAGGGGGGACACTGAAGCTTTCTTT.

The rearrangement joins TRBV5-4 to TRBJ2-7, with 9 nucleotides matching TRBD2. The junction had 4 bases not matched to a gene; V was cut back by 0 bases and J by 0 bases. The CDR3 consists of 16 residues. Germline lookup yields CDR1 SGHNT and CDR2 YYREEE (reference sequence). CDR3 region: CASSLGTSENSYEQYF. For the CDR3, the DNA is TGTGCCAGCAGCTTGGGGACTAGCGAAAACTCCTACGAGCAGTACTTC. Filled out from reference TRBV5-4 and TRBJ2-7, the complete variable domain reads ETGVTQSPTHLIKTRGQQVTLRCSSQSGHNTVSWYQQALGQGPQFIFQYYREEENGRGNFPPRFSGLQFPNYSSELNVNALELDDSALYLCASSLGTSENSYEQYFGPGTRLTVT.

Points on this clone: A read error is likely, as this CDR3 ends without the conserved phenylalanine or tryptophan. This rearrangement joins TRBV5-4 to TRBJ2-7; 8 bases line up with TRBD2. This CDR3 contains 14 residues. Looked up from germline, CDR1 is SGHNT and CDR2 is YYREEE (reference sequence). The V segment lost 0 bases and the J segment 4 bases; nucleotides outside the gene matches: 3. CDR3 coding DNA: TGTGCCAGCAGCTTGGCGGGGGGGCGTTACGAGCAGTACCTC. Translated, it gives CASSLAGGRYEQYL.

This chain joins TRBV18 and TRBJ1-4, with 7 bases fitting TRBD1. The CDR3 totals 15 residues. V lost 3 bases, J lost 3 bases, and 4 bases stayed unmatched. Per the germline V gene, CDR1 is KGHSH and CDR2 is LQKENI. CDR3 sequence (DNA): TGTGCCAGCTCACCGACAGGGAACCCTAATGAAAAACTGTTTTTT. Translating it yields CASSPTGNPNEKLFF.

This chain uses TRBV6-5 with TRBJ2-3; perhaps TRBD1 as D (6 bases). The length of the CDR3 is 13 residues. Germline V gives CDR1 MNHEY, CDR2 SVGAGI. Trimming removed 7 bases from V and 0 bases from J, with 8 bases in between. CDR3 in DNA: TGTGCCAGCACGGGACATAGCACAGATACGCAGTATTTT. It translates to CASTGHSTDTQYF.

The chain joins TRBV5-4 to TRBJ1-3, with a possible D match to TRBD1 (5 bases). The CDR3 sequence is 14 residues long. The germline CDR1 and CDR2 sequences are SGHNT and YYREEE (reference sequence). V was cut by 4 bases and J by 5 bases, with 13 bases left in between. The CDR3 DNA reads as TGTGCCAGCAGCCTGGGACCGGGAAGAAACACCATATATTTT. Its protein product is CASSLGPGRNTIYF.

The genes are TRBV4-1 and TRBJ1-2; 7 positions agree with TRBD1. There are 16 residues in the CDR3. In germline, CDR1 is MGHRA, CDR2 YSYEKL. After removal of 2 bases from V and 4 bases from J, the junction contained 10 bases not matched to a gene. CDR3 DNA: TGCGCCAGCAGCCAACCCAGACAGGGCTGGTCCTATGGCTACACCTTC. As protein: CASSQPRQGWSYGYTF.

This chain joins TRBV6-5 and TRBJ2-2; a weak D match, TRBD2 (6 bases). Germline-derived CDR1 and CDR2 are MNHEY and SVGAGI. Trimming took 0 bases from V and 6 from J, leaving 8 bases between them. This CDR3 spans 14 amino acids. CDR3 sequence: CASSYSGEAGELFF. The CDR3 nucleotides are TGTGCCAGCAGTTACTCAGGGGAGGCCGGGGAGCTGTTTTTT.

The chain joins TRBV28 to TRBJ1-1; tentatively, D is TRBD1 (6 bases). The germline V gene has CDR1 MDHEN and CDR2 SYDVKM. Trimming removed 7 bases from V and 5 bases from J, with 17 bases in between. The CDR3 consists of 14 residues. This chain's CDR3 is CASTVGGVGTEAFF. The CDR3 coding sequence is TGTGCCAGCACCGTAGGGGGGGTAGGGACTGAAGCTTTCTTT.

This CDR3 reads CASSEPPRVWGTDTQYF. The CDR3 DNA is TGTGCCAGCAGTGAACCACCCAGGGTATGGGGTACAGATACGCAGTATTTT. The genes are TRBV6-1 and TRBJ2-3; the D gene is possibly TRBD1 (5 bases). CDR3 length equals 17 residues. The ends were cut back, 2 bases at V and 3 bases at J, with 18 bases in the middle. The germline gives CDR1 MNHNS, CDR2 SASEGT.

This chain joins TRBV20-1 and TRBJ1-1; D call uncertain. Germline CDR1 and CDR2: DFQATT and SNEGSKA (reference sequence). CDR3 length: 11 residues. Trimming took 3 bases from V and 6 from J, leaving 8 bases between them. The CDR3 nucleotides read TGCAGTGCTAGGGGCGTTGCTGAAGCTTTCTTT. Its protein is CSARGVAEAFF.

The gene calls are TRBV7-9 and TRBJ2-7, with D uncertain. The CDR3 runs to 13 residues. Trimming left V 4 bases short and J 0 bases short, with 7 bases between. The V gene's germline CDR1 is SEHNR and CDR2 FQNEAQ (reference sequence). The CDR3 DNA is TGTGCCAGCAGCTGGCAGGACTCCTACGAGCAGTACTTC. Amino acids: CASSWQDSYEQYF.

This clone appeared a few times. The chain couples TRBV6-6 to TRBJ2-2; D call uncertain. V lost 2 bases and J 0 bases, leaving 10 bases between the germline ends. The germline V gene encodes CDR1 MNHNY and CDR2 SVGAGI (reference sequence). This CDR3 comprises 16 residues. The chain's CDR3 is CASSYRQAANTGELFF. CDR3 DNA sequence: TGTGCCAGCAGTTACAGGCAGGCCGCGAACACCGGGGAGCTGTTTTTT.

The CDR3 coding sequence is TGTGCCACCAGCAGGCCCGGTTTGGAGGGGGCGGGTAGCGGTTCTGACAATGAGCAGTTCTTC. Its protein is CATSRPGLEGAGSGSDNEQFF. This chain connects TRBV15 to TRBJ2-1; D might be TRBD1 (7 bases). The germline gives CDR1 LNHNV, CDR2 YYDKDF (reference sequence). V was pared by 3 bases and J by 5 bases, with 32 bases between. The CDR3 covers 21 residues.

The chain has TRBV5-1 and TRBJ2-3, with TRBD1 as a possible D gene (5 bases). Germline V lookup: CDR1 SGHRS, CDR2 YFSETQ. The length of the CDR3 is 15 residues. V dropped 4 bases and J dropped 0 bases, with 12 bases sitting between them. This CDR3 reads CASSASQVSTDTQYF. In nucleotides, the CDR3 is TGCGCCAGCAGCGCGTCACAGGTTAGCACAGATACGCAGTATTTT. Combining the CDR3 with reference TRBV5-1 and TRBJ2-3 gives the whole variable domain KAGVTQTPRYLIKTRGQQVTLSCSPISGHRSVSWYQQTPGQGLQFLFEYFSETQRNKGNFPGRFSGRQFSNSRSEMNVSTLELGDSALYLCASSASQVSTDTQYFGPGTRLTVL.

The genes are TRBV5-1 and TRBJ2-7; 10 positions agree with TRBD1. Per the germline V gene, CDR1 is SGHRS and CDR2 is YFSETQ. The CDR3 is made up of 16 amino acids. Trimming removed 3 bases from V and 5 bases from J; junction bases left unmatched: 11. In DNA, the CDR3 is TGCGCCAGCAGCTGGCCCCGGACAGGGGGTTCCCACGAGCAGTACTTC. It yields the protein CASSWPRTGGSHEQYF.

Only one count was recorded for this clone. This chain connects TRBV29-1 to TRBJ1-2, with D uncertain. Germline CDR1 is SQVTM and CDR2 is ANQGSEA. The CDR3 sequence is 13 residues long. Trimming pared 4 bases from V and 3 bases from J, leaving 12 bases between. CDR3 DNA sequence: TGCAGCGTTGGTCCTGAGGCCCACTATGGCTACACCTTC. This sequence encodes CSVGPEAHYGYTF.

CDR3 residues: CASSSGTSGRAGYEQYF. The CDR3 nucleotides read TGCGCCAGCAGCTCGGGGACTAGCGGGAGGGCTGGGTACGAGCAGTACTTC. This chain links TRBV5-1 with TRBJ2-7; TRBD2 matches at 16 bases. This CDR3 is built from 17 residues. Germline V gives CDR1 SGHRS, CDR2 YFSETQ. The junction had 7 bases not matched to a gene; V was cut back by 3 bases and J by 4 bases.

This chain links TRBV2 with TRBJ2-2; D remains unclear. This CDR3 has 15 amino acids. V lost 3 bases and J lost 2, with 10 bases in between. The V gene's germline CDR1 is SNHLY and CDR2 FYNNEI. The CDR3 DNA sequence: TGTGCCAGCAGTGAGGGCGAGATCAACACCGGGGAGCTGTTTTTT. This sequence encodes CASSEGEINTGELFF.